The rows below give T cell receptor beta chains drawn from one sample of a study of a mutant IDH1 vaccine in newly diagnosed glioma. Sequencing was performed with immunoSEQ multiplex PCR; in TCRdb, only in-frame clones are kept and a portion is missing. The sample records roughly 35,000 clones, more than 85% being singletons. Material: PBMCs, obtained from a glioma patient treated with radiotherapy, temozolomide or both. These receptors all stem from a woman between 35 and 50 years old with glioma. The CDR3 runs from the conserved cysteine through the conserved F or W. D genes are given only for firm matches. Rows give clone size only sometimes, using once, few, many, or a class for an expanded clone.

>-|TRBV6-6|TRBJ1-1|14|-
CASTQLRGNTEAFF
TGTGCCAGCACCCAGTTGAGGGGGAACACTGAAGCTTTCTTT
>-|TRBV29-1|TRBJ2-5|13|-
CSVEAGGYETQYF
TGCAGCGTTGAAGCCGGGGGCTACGAGACCCAGTACTTC
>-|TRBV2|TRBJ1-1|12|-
CASRTVNTEAFF
TGTGCCAGCAGGACAGTGAACACTGAAGCTTTCTTT
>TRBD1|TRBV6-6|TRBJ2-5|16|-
CASSSGKGAGRETQYF
TGTGCCAGCAGCTCAGGGAAGGGGGCCGGTAGAGAGACCCAGTACTTC
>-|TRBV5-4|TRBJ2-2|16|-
CASSSRDAINTGELFF
TGTGCCAGCAGCTCTCGGGACGCTATCAACACCGGGGAGCTGTTTTTT
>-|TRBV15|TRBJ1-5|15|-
CATSRDRTSGQPQHF
TGTGCCACCAGCAGAGACCGGACGTCAGGCCAGCCCCAGCATTTT
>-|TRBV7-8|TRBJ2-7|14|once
CASSLSSGSYEQYF
TGTGCCAGCAGCTTATCTTCAGGCTCCTACGAGCAGTACTTC
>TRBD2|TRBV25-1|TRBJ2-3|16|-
CASSEPAGARADTQYF
TGTGCCAGCAGTGAACCAGCGGGAGCGAGGGCAGATACGCAGTATTTT
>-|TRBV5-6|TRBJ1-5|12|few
CASSLGNQPQHF
TGTGCCAGCAGCTTGGGGAATCAGCCCCAGCATTTT
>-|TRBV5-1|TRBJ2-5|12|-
CASSLKPETQYF
TGCGCCAGCAGCTTGAAACCGGAGACCCAGTACTTC
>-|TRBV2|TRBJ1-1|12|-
CASSGPGTEAFF
TGTGCCAGCAGTGGCCCTGGGACTGAAGCTTTCTTT
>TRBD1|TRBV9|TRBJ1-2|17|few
CASSRKGQVSPNYGYTF
TGTGCCAGCAGCCGGAAAGGACAGGTCTCCCCTAACTATGGCTACACCTTC
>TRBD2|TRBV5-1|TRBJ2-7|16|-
CASSLGLAGVFDEQYF
TGCGCCAGCAGCTTGGGACTAGCGGGAGTCTTTGACGAGCAGTACTTC
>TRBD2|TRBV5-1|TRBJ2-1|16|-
CASSLGGLAGNNEQFF
TGCGCCAGCAGCTTGGGGGGACTAGCGGGGAACAATGAGCAGTTCTTC
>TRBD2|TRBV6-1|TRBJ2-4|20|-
CASSGSRPGLAGGRGDIQYF
TGTGCCAGCAGTGGATCCAGGCCAGGACTAGCGGGAGGGAGGGGCGACATTCAGTACTTC
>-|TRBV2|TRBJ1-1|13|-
CASSATGLTEAFF
TGTGCCAGCAGTGCCACAGGGCTCACTGAAGCTTTCTTT
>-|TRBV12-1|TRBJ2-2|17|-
CASSRRRTGGRGGELFF
TGTGCCAGCAGCCGCCGACGTACGGGAGGTCGGGGCGGGGAGCTGTTTTTT
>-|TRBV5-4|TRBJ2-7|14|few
CASSLVTGAREQYF
TGTGCCAGCAGCTTGGTCACAGGTGCGCGGGAGCAGTACTTC
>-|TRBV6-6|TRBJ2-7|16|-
CASSYSTDSLSYEQYF
TGTGCCAGCAGTTACTCCACGGACTCCCTCTCCTACGAGCAGTACTTC
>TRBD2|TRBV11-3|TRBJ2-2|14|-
CASSLWGGTGELFF
TGTGCCAGCAGCTTATGGGGGGGCACCGGGGAGCTGTTTTTT
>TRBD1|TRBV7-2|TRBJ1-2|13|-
CASSRQGSFGYTF
TGTGCCAGCAGCAGACAGGGTTCGTTCGGCTACACCTTC
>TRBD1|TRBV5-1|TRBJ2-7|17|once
CASRAGTGVTLPYEQYF
TGCGCCAGCAGGGCCGGGACAGGGGTTACCCTACCCTACGAGCAGTACTTC
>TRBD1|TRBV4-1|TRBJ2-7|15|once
CASSPGTGGSYEQYF
TGCGCCAGCAGCCCTGGGACAGGGGGCTCCTACGAGCAGTACTTC
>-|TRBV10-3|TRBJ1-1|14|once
CAISDRGRNTEAFF
TGTGCCATCAGTGATCGGGGCCGGAACACTGAAGCTTTCTTT
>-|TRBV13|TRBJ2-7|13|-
CASSLGRAYEQYF
TGTGCCAGCAGCTTAGGACGGGCCTACGAGCAGTACTTC
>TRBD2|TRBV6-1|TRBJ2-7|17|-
CASSGLAGGFSSYEQYF
TGTGCCAGCAGTGGGCTAGCGGGGGGCTTCTCCTCCTACGAGCAGTACTTC
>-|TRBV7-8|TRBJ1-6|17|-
CASSSSSGTPVHSPLHF
TGTGCCAGCAGCTCTAGCTCCGGGACCCCTGTCCATTCACCCCTCCACTTT
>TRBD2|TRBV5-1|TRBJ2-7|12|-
CASSREGGEQYF
TGCGCCAGCAGCCGGGAGGGGGGGGAGCAGTACTTC
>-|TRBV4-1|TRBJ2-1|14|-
CASTRLLTYNEQFF
TGCGCCAGCACCAGGCTACTTACCTACAATGAGCAGTTCTTC
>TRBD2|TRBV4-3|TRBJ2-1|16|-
CASSQALAGAYNEQFF
TGCGCCAGCAGCCAAGCACTAGCGGGGGCCTACAATGAACAGTTCTTC
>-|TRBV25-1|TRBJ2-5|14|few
CASSEYMSQQTQYF
TGTGCCAGCAGTGAATATATGTCGCAGCAGACCCAGTACTTC
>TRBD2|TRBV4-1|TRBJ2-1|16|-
CASSRSGSEEYNEQFF
TGCGCCAGCAGCCGGAGCGGGAGCGAGGAGTACAATGAGCAGTTCTTC
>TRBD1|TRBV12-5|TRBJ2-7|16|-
CASGSGSWTGIHEQYF
TGTGCTAGTGGTTCGGGTTCCTGGACAGGGATCCACGAGCAGTACTTC
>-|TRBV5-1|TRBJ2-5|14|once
CASREGTIQETQYF
TGCGCCAGCAGAGAAGGGACGATTCAAGAGACCCAGTACTTC
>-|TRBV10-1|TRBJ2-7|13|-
CASSRQGGDEQYF
TGCGCCAGCAGTCGACAGGGAGGAGACGAGCAGTACTTC
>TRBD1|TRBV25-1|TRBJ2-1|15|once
CASSEWGSGGNEQFF
TGTGCCAGCAGTGAATGGGGGTCAGGGGGCAATGAGCAGTTCTTC
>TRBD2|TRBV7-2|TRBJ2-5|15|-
CASSFGAGGRETQYF
TGTGCCAGCAGCTTCGGTGCGGGAGGACGAGAGACCCAGTACTTC
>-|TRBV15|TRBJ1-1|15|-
CATSRSSDGNTEAFF
TGTGCCACCAGCAGGTCCTCGGACGGGAACACTGAAGCTTTCTTT
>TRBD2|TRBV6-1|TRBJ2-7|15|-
CASSTGLAAAYEQYF
TGTGCCAGCAGTACTGGACTAGCGGCAGCTTACGAGCAGTACTTC
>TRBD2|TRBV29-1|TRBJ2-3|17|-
CSVPRLAGDQPTDTQYF
TGCAGCGTACCCCGACTAGCGGGGGATCAACCCACAGATACGCAGTATTTT
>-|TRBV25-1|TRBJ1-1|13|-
CASSELGGTEAFF
TGTGCCAGCAGTGAATTGGGGGGCACTGAAGCTTTCTTT
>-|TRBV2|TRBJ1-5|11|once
CASSLDQPQHF
TGTGCCAGCAGTCTAGATCAGCCCCAGCATTTT
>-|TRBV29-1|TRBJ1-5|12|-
CSVGALNQPQHF
TGCAGCGTTGGGGCACTAAATCAGCCCCAGCATTTT
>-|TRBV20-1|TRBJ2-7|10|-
CSARFYEQYF
TGCAGTGCTAGGTTCTACGAGCAGTACTTC
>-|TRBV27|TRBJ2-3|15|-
CASSWVLPFTDTQYF
TGTGCCAGCAGTTGGGTCCTCCCTTTCACAGATACGCAGTATTTT
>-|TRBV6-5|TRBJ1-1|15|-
CTSSYSRRQDTEAFF
TGTACCAGCAGTTACTCGAGGAGACAGGACACTGAAGCTTTCTTT
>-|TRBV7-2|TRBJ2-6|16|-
CASSLQGTSGANVLTF
TGTGCCAGCAGCTTACAGGGGACCTCTGGGGCCAACGTCCTGACTTTC
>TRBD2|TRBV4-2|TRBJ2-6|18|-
CASSLSGVAFRGANVLTF
TGTGCCAGCAGCCTGAGCGGGGTCGCTTTTCGAGGGGCCAACGTCCTGACTTTC
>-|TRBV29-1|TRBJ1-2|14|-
CSVPTGGGDYGYTF
TGCAGCGTCCCAACTGGGGGGGGCGACTATGGCTACACCTTC
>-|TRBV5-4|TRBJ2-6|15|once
CASSPEMAGANVLTF
TGTGCCAGCAGTCCGGAAATGGCTGGGGCCAACGTCCTGACTTTC
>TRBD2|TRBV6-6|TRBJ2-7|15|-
CASTRPAGDRYEQYF
TGTGCCAGCACCCGTCCAGCGGGAGATCGGTACGAGCAGTACTTC
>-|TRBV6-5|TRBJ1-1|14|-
CASIEGQGKAEAFF
TGTGCCAGCATCGAAGGGCAGGGGAAGGCTGAAGCTTTCTTT
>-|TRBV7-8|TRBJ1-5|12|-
CASSPMGGPQHF
TGTGCCAGCAGCCCTATGGGTGGGCCCCAGCATTTT
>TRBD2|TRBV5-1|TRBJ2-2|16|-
CASQSSAGADTGELFF
TGCGCCAGTCAGTCGTCGGCGGGAGCCGACACCGGGGAGCTGTTTTTT
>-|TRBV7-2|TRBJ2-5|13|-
CASSLGRDETQYF
TGTGCCAGCAGCTTGGGCAGGGACGAGACCCAGTACTTC